This T cell receptor beta chain is from a study of T cell repertoires in cytomegalovirus infection. Trimming left V 7 bases short and J 5 bases short, with 17 bases between. Germline V gene sequence: CDR1 DFQATT, CDR2 SNEGSKA (reference sequence). The CDR3 has 13 residues. A single record per CDR3 protein comes from TCRdb applying MiXCR to the reads. The profile shows 550,000 to 850,000 distinct CDR3 sequences, roughly 33% of them singletons. On this clonotype: The antigen remains unidentified.

The chain uses TRBV20-1 and TRBJ1-2, with D tentatively TRBD1 (6 bases). The TCR comes from a human donor in good health (CMV status not recorded). Some clones in this sample may be carry-over from other donors' samples. The sequencing here drew on cultured PBMCs, taken from culture after CMV antigen stimulation. CDR3 coding DNA: TGCAGTGTCACGGGGGCCGTTCGGTATGGCTACACCTTC. It encodes CSVTGAVRYGYTF.